A selection of T cell receptor beta chains follows, all from one sample in a study of blood T cell repertoires in COVID-19. Libraries were prepared by immunoSEQ multiplex PCR; TCRdb keeps only in-frame clonotypes and omits some of them. The sample holds 140,000 to 150,000 clones, 87% seen once. The sample consisted of peripheral blood. The receptors were gathered from a man aged 50-60 years who had recovered from COVID-19. Both conserved end residues are part of each CDR3. Fields, in order: D gene, J gene, clone size, V gene, CDR3 length, CDR3 DNA, CDR3 protein. D genes are given only for firm matches. Clone size is shown for a subset of rows, as once, few, many or a class of expanded clone.

-,TRBJ2-2,-,TRBV10-3,11,TGTGCCATAGCGTCCACCGGGGAGCTGTTTTTT,CAIASTGELFF
-,TRBJ2-5,-,TRBV18,15,TGTGCCAGCTCACCATCCTCAGTGTCGGGAGAGACCCAGTACTTC,CASSPSSVSGETQYF
-,TRBJ2-3,-,TRBV3-1/TRBV3-2,14,TGTGCCAGCAGTCAAGATCTACTGGCAGATACGCAGTATTTT,CASSQDLLADTQYF
-,TRBJ2-7,few,TRBV11-3,13,TGTGCCAGCAGCCAAGGACAGTTCTACGAGCAGTACTTC,CASSQGQFYEQYF
TRBD1,TRBJ1-1,few,TRBV7-9,12,TGTGCCAGCAGCGCGGACAGGGGACGAGCTTTCTTT,CASSADRGRAFF
TRBD1,TRBJ1-3,once,TRBV2,18,TGTGCCAGCAGTGATCCCCCAACTCAGGGGGGTGTTGGAAACACCATATATTTT,CASSDPPTQGGVGNTIYF
-,TRBJ2-5,-,TRBV11-2,14,TGTGCCAGCAGCTTAGGAGGACTATCAGAGACCCAGTACTTC,CASSLGGLSETQYF
-,TRBJ2-1,-,TRBV4-3,18,TGCGCCAGCAGCCAAGAACCCCTCCGCAGGGGATTAAACAATGAGCAGTTCTTC,CASSQEPLRRGLNNEQFF
TRBD1,TRBJ1-1,-,TRBV7-2,14,TGTGCCAGCGGGTGGGACAGGGCCATTCCTGAAGCTTTCTTT,CASGWDRAIPEAFF
TRBD1,TRBJ1-2,-,TRBV24-1,15,TGTGCCACCAGGGAACCCAGGGGGGTTAACTATGGCTACACCTTC,CATREPRGVNYGYTF
-,TRBJ1-5,-,TRBV6-1,13,TGTGCCAGCAGTGAACCAAGCAATCAGCCCCAGCATTTT,CASSEPSNQPQHF
TRBD2,TRBJ2-5,-,TRBV5-1,13,TGCGCCAGCAGCTTGGACGGGAGGGAGACCCAGTACTTC,CASSLDGRETQYF
-,TRBJ2-3,once,TRBV10-3,15,TGTGCCATCAGTGAGAATGGCGGGGTTACAGATACGCAGTATTTT,CAISENGGVTDTQYF
TRBD1,TRBJ2-7,once,TRBV6-5,14,TGTGCCAGCAGTTACTCGGACAGGTCCTACGAGCAGTACTTC,CASSYSDRSYEQYF
-,TRBJ1-6,-,TRBV6-5,14,TGTGCCAGCAGTTACTCGGTACAGAATTCACCCCTCCACTTT,CASSYSVQNSPLHF
-,TRBJ1-4,-,TRBV18,18,TGTGCCAGCTCACCACAGCCAGGCCTGCTTGCAACTAATGAAAAACTGTTTTTT,CASSPQPGLLATNEKLFF
TRBD2,TRBJ2-3,-,TRBV5-6,16,TGTGCCAGCAGCTTGGGGACTAGCGGGGGGGCATATACGCAGTATTTT,CASSLGTSGGAYTQYF
TRBD1,TRBJ1-2,-,TRBV5-4,13,TGTGCCAGCAGCGAGGGACAGAACTATGGCTACACCTTC,CASSEGQNYGYTF
-,TRBJ1-4,-,TRBV18,15,TGTGCCAGCTCACCAATCAGTACAGATAATGAAAAACTGTTTTTT,CASSPISTDNEKLFF
-,TRBJ2-7,-,TRBV27,15,TGTGCCAGCAGTTTATTAGGGGATGGTAACTACGAGCAGTACTTC,CASSLLGDGNYEQYF
-,TRBJ2-3,-,TRBV4-3,15,TGCGCCAGCAGCCAAGATTTGCGGAAAACAGATACGCAGTATTTT,CASSQDLRKTDTQYF
TRBD1,TRBJ1-2,-,TRBV5-4,15,TGTGCCAGCAGCTTGGAAAAACAGGGGGACTATGGCTACACCTTC,CASSLEKQGDYGYTF
TRBD1,TRBJ1-1,-,TRBV9,17,TGTGCCAGCAGCCCCCCGGGACAGGGATTGTTGAGCACTGAAGCTTTCTTT,CASSPPGQGLLSTEAFF
-,TRBJ1-3,few,TRBV9,16,TGTGCCAGCAGCACAGGACAGCTAACCTCTGGAAACACCATATATTTT,CASSTGQLTSGNTIYF
-,TRBJ2-2,few,TRBV19,19,TGTGCCAGTAGTATAGAGGTACAACGAACCCGCACGAACACCGGGGAGCTGTTTTTT,CASSIEVQRTRTNTGELFF
-,TRBJ2-7,-,TRBV11-2,14,TGTGCCAGCAGCGCCCGGCGGAATACCTACGAGCAGTACTTC,CASSARRNTYEQYF
-,TRBJ1-1,-,TRBV11-2,15,TGTGCCAGCAGCGCGTCTGGGCCTCGTTCCACTGAAGCTTTCTTT,CASSASGPRSTEAFF
-,TRBJ2-5,-,TRBV7-6,11,TGTGCCAGCAGTTCCGGAGAGACCCAGTACTTC,CASSSGETQYF
-,TRBJ1-5,-,TRBV4-1,15,TGCGCCAGCAGCCGCCACGGGGGGACCAATCAGCCCCAGCATTTT,CASSRHGGTNQPQHF
-,TRBJ2-1,-,TRBV3-1/TRBV3-2,16,TGTGCCAGCAGCCAAGATTTGGCAGGGTCCTACAATGAGCAGTTCTTC,CASSQDLAGSYNEQFF
-,TRBJ1-2,-,TRBV7-2,13,TGTGCCAGCAGCTTACCCCCCGGGGGTGGCTACACCTTC,CASSLPPGGGYTF
-,TRBJ1-2,-,TRBV27,14,TGTGCCAGCAGTCCCCAACGGGACGGACAAGCGGGGACCTTC,CASSPQRDGQAGTF
TRBD1,TRBJ1-6,-,TRBV19,15,TGTGCCAGTAGTACCCAACGGGACAGTAACTCACCCCTCCACTTT,CASSTQRDSNSPLHF
-,TRBJ2-2,-,TRBV9,20,TGTGCCAGCAGCTTCTCTTATCCCGTGGGGGGGCCCGGCGGCACCGGGGAGCTGTTTTTT,CASSFSYPVGGPGGTGELFF
TRBD2,TRBJ2-5,once,TRBV6-1,14,TGTGCCAGCAGTGAACGGGGGGGATCAGAGACCCAGTACTTC,CASSERGGSETQYF
-,TRBJ2-2,-,TRBV21-1,18,TGTGCCAGCAGCAAAACGGGCCCACGGGGAGTTTGGCGAGGGGAGCTGTTTTTT,CASSKTGPRGVWRGELFF
TRBD1,TRBJ1-2,-,TRBV10-3,13,TGTGCCATCAGTGCAGACAGGGGTTATGGCTACACCTTC,CAISADRGYGYTF
TRBD1,TRBJ2-1,-,TRBV6-5,16,TGTGCCAGCAGATACTCAACAGGGGGTTTCTACAATGAGCAGTTCTTC,CASRYSTGGFYNEQFF
TRBD1,TRBJ1-1,-,TRBV19,14,TGTGCCAGTAGTATGGGCGACAGGGCCACTGAAGCTTTCTTT,CASSMGDRATEAFF
-,TRBJ1-6,-,TRBV9,12,TGTGCCAGCAGCGAACAGAATTCACCCCTCCACTTT,CASSEQNSPLHF
TRBD1,TRBJ2-1,-,TRBV7-2,16,TGTGCCAGCAGCTCTAGACAGGGGGTCAATTACAATGAGCAGTTCTTC,CASSSRQGVNYNEQFF
-,TRBJ2-7,-,TRBV2,13,TGTGCCAGCAGTGAAGACGTAGTCGGGAAAAAGTACTTC,CASSEDVVGKKYF
TRBD2,TRBJ2-1,-,TRBV11-3,15,TGTGCCAGCAGCCACTCTAGCGGAAACTACAATGAGCAGTTCTTC,CASSHSSGNYNEQFF
-,TRBJ1-6,few,TRBV7-3,13,TGTGCCAGCAGCTCGGTGGATAATTCACCCCTCCACTTT,CASSSVDNSPLHF
TRBD1,TRBJ1-2,-,TRBV9,14,TGTGCCAGCAGCAGACAGGGGGAGGGCTATGGCTACACCTTC,CASSRQGEGYGYTF
TRBD2,TRBJ2-1,-,TRBV4-1,17,TGCGCCAGCAGCCAAGATGGAACTAGCGGGGCCCCAGGTGAGCAGTTCTTC,CASSQDGTSGAPGEQFF
-,TRBJ2-3,-,TRBV7-2,13,TGTGCCAGCAGTTTGACTACTAAAGATACGCAGTATTTT,CASSLTTKDTQYF
TRBD1,TRBJ2-2,-,TRBV7-9,15,TGTGCCAGCAGCTTAGGACGGACAGGCACCGGGGAGCTGTTTTTT,CASSLGRTGTGELFF
-,TRBJ2-5,-,TRBV30,16,TGTGCCTGGAGTGTAGAGGCGGTAGGCCTACAAGAGACCCAGTACTTC,CAWSVEAVGLQETQYF
-,TRBJ2-1,-,TRBV4-1,15,TGCGCCAGCAGCCAAGGCTTGATAGGGGGTGTTAAGCAGTTCTTC,CASSQGLIGGVKQFF
-,TRBJ2-7,-,TRBV6-5,16,TGTGCCAGCAGTTACGAGTTGACTAGGATTTCCTACGAGCAGTACTTC,CASSYELTRISYEQYF
TRBD2,TRBJ2-1,-,TRBV25-1,18,TGTGCCAGCAGTTCGGGGGGACGGGGGAGAGGACTTTACAATGAGCAGTTCTTC,CASSSGGRGRGLYNEQFF
-,TRBJ1-2,-,TRBV5-1,14,TGCGCCAGCAGCTTGGCCCTGGAGTCGGGTGGCTACACCTTC,CASSLALESGGYTF
-,TRBJ1-1,-,TRBV13,15,TGTGCCAGCAGCACTACAGGGAGCTGGAACACTGAAGCTTTCTTT,CASSTTGSWNTEAFF
-,TRBJ2-3,once,TRBV5-1,15,TGCGCCAGCAGCTTTTCATTCAGGGTTTTAGATACGCAGTATTTT,CASSFSFRVLDTQYF
TRBD1,TRBJ2-2,-,TRBV9,17,TGTGCCAGCAGCTCAGGACAGGGGGCGCAGGACACCGGGGAGCTGTTTTTT,CASSSGQGAQDTGELFF
-,TRBJ1-1,-,TRBV29-1,12,TGCAGCGCCGAACCCGGGAGCACTGAAGCTTTCTTT,CSAEPGSTEAFF
-,TRBJ1-5,few,TRBV21-1,16,TGTGCCAGCAGCAAAGGTATTGCGGGGGACGAGCGGCCCCAGCATTTT,CASSKGIAGDERPQHF
TRBD2,TRBJ2-5,-,TRBV4-1,16,TGCGCCAGCAGCCAGGGACTAGCGGGGGCTTTAGAGACCCAGTACTTC,CASSQGLAGALETQYF